These 28 T cell receptor beta chains were all obtained from the same sample, sequenced in a study of T cell responses to AZD1222 COVID-19 vaccine. The table came from immunoSEQ multiplex PCR; TCRdb's copy has only in-frame clones and leaves some out. Of over 130,000 clones in the sample, roughly nine tenths were seen once. The source material was peripheral blood, sampled 28 days after the second AZD1222 dose. The source is an adult who received the AZD1222 COVID-19 vaccine.

The chain combines TRBV5-1 with TRBJ1-3; D uncertain. This CDR3 contains 15 residues. Germline V lookup: CDR1 SGHRS, CDR2 YFSETQ. V was clipped by 5 bases and J by 0 bases, with 12 bases between them. This chain's CDR3 is CASRDLKGSGNTIYF. In DNA, the CDR3 is TGCGCCAGCAGGGATCTCAAAGGCTCTGGAAACACCATATATTTT.

The chain carries TRBV6-4 and TRBJ1-2; a weak D match, TRBD1 (6 bases). The CDR3 has 16 amino acids. Germline V gives CDR1 MRHNA, CDR2 SNTAGT. V was clipped by 0 bases and J by 6 bases, with 17 bases between them. CDR3 bases: TGTGCCAGCAGTGACTCCCCCTTTCCTGCAGGGGATGGCTACACCTTC. This translates into CASSDSPFPAGDGYTF.

The chain has TRBV5-1 and TRBJ1-6, with TRBD1 matching over 9 bases. This CDR3 has 15 amino acids. The germline gives CDR1 SGHRS, CDR2 YFSETQ. Trimming at V came to 5 bases and at J to 8 bases, leaving 8 bases not matched to a gene. For the CDR3, the DNA is TGCGCCAGCAGGCCCGGGACAGGGTGGGATTCACCCCTCCACTTT. It is translated as CASRPGTGWDSPLHF.

V usage is TRBV10-3 and J usage is TRBJ2-7; D unclear. The CDR3 totals 14 residues. Germline CDR1 ENHRY, CDR2 SYGVKD. The V gene lost 3 bases and the J gene lost 1 base, with 10 bases spanning the gap. The CDR3 bases are TGTGCCATCAGTGATACTCTCAGATCCTACGAGCAGTACGTC. Translation: CAISDTLRSYEQYV.

This rearrangement joins TRBV19 to TRBJ1-2, with D possibly matching TRBD1 (5 bases). Germline V gene lookup returns CDR1 LNHDA and CDR2 SQIVND (reference sequence). V lost 6 bases, J lost 4 bases, and 12 bases lay in between. The CDR3 length is 13 residues. The CDR3 sequence is CASSRDGLYGYTF. The CDR3 DNA follows: TGTGCCAGTAGCCGGGACGGCCTCTATGGCTACACCTTC.

This chain connects TRBV18 to TRBJ2-1; TRBD1 agrees at 8 bases. CDR3 size: 15 residues. The J segment lost 5 bases and the V segment lost 3 bases, leaving 6 bases of the junction unmatched. The germline gives CDR1 KGHSH, CDR2 LQKENI. This CDR3 reads CASSPRTGRHNEQFF. CDR3 sequence (DNA): TGTGCCAGCTCACCGCGGACAGGGAGACACAATGAGCAGTTCTTC.

The rearrangement links TRBV7-9 to TRBJ2-1, with TRBD2 identical over 8 bases. CDR3 length equals 15 residues. Trimming took 2 bases from V and 3 from J; bases not matched to a gene: 3. CDR1 and CDR2 (germline): SEHNR, FQNEAQ (reference sequence). The CDR3 DNA follows: TGTGCCAGCAGCTTACCGGGAGGGCTCTACAATGAGCAGTTCTTC. This codes for CASSLPGGLYNEQFF. The full variable domain, completed using reference TRBV7-9 and TRBJ2-1, is DTGVSQNPRHKITKRGQNVTFRCDPISEHNRLYWYRQTLGQGPEFLTYFQNEAQLEKSRLLSDRFSAERPKGSFSTLEIQRTEQGDSAMYLCASSLPGGLYNEQFFGPGTRLTVL.

CDR3 sequence (DNA): TGTGCCAGCAGCCATAGAGGAGGGGGCTACGAGCAGTACTTC. Protein product: CASSHRGGGYEQYF. The J gene is TRBJ2-7, the V gene TRBV3-1 (or the pseudogene TRBV3-2); either TRBD1 or TRBD2 may supply D (6 bases each). Germline CDR1 LGHDT, CDR2 YNNKEL (reference sequence). This CDR3 is built from 14 residues. The V end was cut by 3 bases, the J end by 3 bases, with 12 bases between.

V usage is TRBV24-1 and J usage is TRBJ2-2, with 7 bases that match TRBD1. There are 15 residues in the CDR3. Germline V gives CDR1 KGHDR, CDR2 SFDVKD. V lost 1 base, J lost 4 bases, and 2 bases stayed unmatched. DNA of the CDR3: TGTGCCACCAGTGATTTAGCAGGGGGCACCGGGGAGCTGTTTTTT. It specifies CATSDLAGGTGELFF.

The chain uses TRBV2 and TRBJ1-5; D might be TRBD1 (5 bases). The V gene's germline CDR1 is SNHLY and CDR2 FYNNEI. This CDR3 has 15 residues. Trimming left V 1 base short and J 9 bases short, with 16 bases between. The CDR3 DNA is TGTGCCAGCAGTGAAGGGTTAGGGTTGGGGGGGCCCCAGCATTTT. This codes for CASSEGLGLGGPQHF. Drawing the rest from reference TRBV2 and TRBJ1-5, the complete variable domain is EPEVTQTPSHQVTQMGQEVILRCVPISNHLYFYWYRQILGQKVEFLVSFYNNEISEKSEIFDDQFSVERPDGSNFTLKIRSTKLEDSAMYFCASSEGLGLGGPQHFGDGTRLSIL.

V usage is TRBV4-1 and J usage is TRBJ2-6; D unresolved. This CDR3 is 14 amino acids long. Trimming stripped 5 bases from V and 4 bases from J, with 9 bases between. The V gene's germline CDR1 is MGHRA and CDR2 YSYEKL. The CDR3 region is CASSYPRGANVLTF. The CDR3 DNA is TGCGCCAGCAGCTACCCGAGGGGGGCCAACGTCCTGACTTTC.

The gene calls are TRBV10-3 and TRBJ1-6; no clear D. Deletions cut 6 bases from V and 8 bases from J, with 11 bases between. The germline gives CDR1 ENHRY, CDR2 SYGVKD. CDR3 size: 13 residues. Here the CDR3 reads CAIRLTTHSPLHF. Here the CDR3 DNA reads TGTGCCATCAGATTGACGACCCATTCACCCCTCCACTTT.

V and J are TRBV28 and TRBJ2-5; D gene uncertain. CDR3 length equals 12 residues. Trimming removed 10 bases from V and 3 bases from J, with 12 bases in between. CDR1 MDHEN and CDR2 SYDVKM come from the germline V gene. Written as DNA, the CDR3 is TGTGCCACCTCCAGTGACAAAGAGACCCAGTACTTC. Translated: CATSSDKETQYF.

V gene TRBV7-3 combines with J gene TRBJ2-1, with D perhaps TRBD1 (6 bases). Germline V gene data show CDR1 as SGHTA and CDR2 as FQGTGA. The ends were cut back, 4 bases at V and 2 bases at J, with 12 bases in the middle. The CDR3 covers 15 residues. The CDR3 sequence is CASSSAGAPYNEQFF. CDR3 nucleotides: TGTGCCAGCAGCTCGGCAGGGGCCCCCTACAATGAGCAGTTCTTC.

The V gene is TRBV5-6, the J gene TRBJ2-3; 8 bases are a match to TRBD2. J gave up 5 bases and V 3 bases, and 8 bases lay outside the gene matches. Germline CDR1 SGHDT, CDR2 YYEEEE. This CDR3 comprises 15 residues. CDR3 DNA: TGTGCCAGCAGCTCAGCGGGGGTGCGGGGAGATACGCAGTATTTT. Amino acid sequence: CASSSAGVRGDTQYF.

This chain uses TRBV3-1 (or the pseudogene TRBV3-2) with TRBJ2-7; possibly TRBD1 or TRBD2 for D (6 bases each). From germline, CDR1 is LGHDT and CDR2 YNNKEL (reference sequence). Deletions cut 7 bases from V and 0 bases from J, with 13 bases between. This CDR3 contains 14 residues. The CDR3 DNA follows: TGTGCCAGCAAAAAAGGGGGGAACTCCTACGAGCAGTACTTC. Translating gives CASKKGGNSYEQYF.

The chain has TRBV18 and TRBJ1-4; TRBD1 might be the D (5 bases). Germline loops: CDR1 KGHSH, CDR2 LQKENI. This CDR3 spans 15 amino acids. V was pared by 3 bases and J by 7 bases, with 15 bases between. CDR3: CASSPMGGVGEKLFF. CDR3 bases: TGTGCCAGCTCACCGATGGGGGGAGTAGGTGAAAAACTGTTTTTT. Full variable domain (missing parts from reference TRBV18 and TRBJ1-4): NAGVMQNPRHLVRRRGQEARLRCSPMKGHSHVYWYRQLPEEGLKFMVYLQKENIIDESGMPKERFSAEFPKEGPSILRIQQVVRGDSAAYFCASSPMGGVGEKLFFGSGTQLSVL.

The CDR3 sequence is CASSENGHPNTGELFF. The CDR3 DNA reads TGTGCCAGCAGCGAAAACGGCCACCCCAACACCGGGGAGCTGTTTTTT. The rearrangement links TRBV7-2 to TRBJ2-2; no clear D. CDR1 and CDR2 from the germline V gene are SGHTA and FQGNSA. The CDR3 totals 16 residues. V was cut by 5 bases and J by 2 bases, with 15 bases left in between.

The CDR3 DNA sequence: TGTGCCAGCAGTTCATTACAGGGTTCAGGCTATGGCTACACCTTC. Translating it yields CASSSLQGSGYGYTF. This rearrangement joins TRBV28 to TRBJ1-2; possible D gene TRBD1, 6 bases. The CDR3 is 15 amino acids. V was shortened by 4 bases and J by 4 bases, with 16 bases between the two germline ends. Germline V CDR1 and CDR2: MDHEN, SYDVKM.

V is TRBV7-9 and J is TRBJ1-1; 11 nucleotides agree with TRBD1. CDR1 and CDR2 (germline): SEHNR, FQNEAQ (reference sequence). With V trimmed by 5 bases and J by 7 bases, 6 bases remained unmatched. The CDR3 runs to 14 residues. CDR3 DNA: TGTGCCAGCAGCGACGGGACAGGGGGTGGTGAAGCTTTCTTT. This translates into CASSDGTGGGEAFF.

In regard to this clone: A much bigger clone sits one base away, suggesting this may be a read error. V gene TRBV6-2 or TRBV6-3 combines with J gene TRBJ2-1, with 9 positions matching TRBD2. This CDR3 is built from 15 residues. With V trimmed by 5 bases and J by 1 base, 3 bases remained unmatched. Germline V gene lookup returns CDR1 MNHEY and CDR2 SVGEGT. The CDR3 coding sequence is TGTGCCAGCAGTGGCGGGGGGGAATCCTACAATGAGCAGTTCTTC. Residues: CASSGGGESYNEQFF.

This clone was recorded once. The V and J genes are TRBV12-1 and TRBJ1-2; TRBD1 is the table's D call, not checked against the DNA. TRBV12-1 is shown as a pseudogene. The CDR3 is 11 residues long. The CDR3 region is CASSPIDGYTF. CDR3 coding DNA: TGTGCCAGCAGCCCCATTGATGGCTACACCTTC.

The rearrangement uses TRBV12-3 or TRBV12-4 and TRBJ1-1; D gene uncertain. The V end lost 5 bases, the J end lost 1 base, and 8 bases lay between the germline ends. The CDR3 spans 13 residues. Written as DNA, the CDR3 is TGTGCCAGCAGTAGACGGGAGAACACTGAAGCTTTCTTT. Translation: CASSRRENTEAFF.

The chain joins TRBV7-2 to TRBJ1-2; no clear D. V dropped 0 bases and J dropped 4 bases, with 15 bases sitting between them. Per the germline V gene, CDR1 is SGHTA and CDR2 is FQGNSA. The CDR3 consists of 16 residues. CDR3 amino acids: CASSLASGRAGYGYTF. The CDR3, as DNA: TGTGCCAGCAGCTTAGCCTCGGGGAGGGCCGGCTATGGCTACACCTTC.

This clone was recorded only once. This sequence joins TRBV18 and TRBJ1-2; perhaps TRBD1 as D (6 bases). CDR1 is KGHSH and CDR2 is LQKENI in the germline V gene. This CDR3 contains 14 residues. Trimming cost V 2 bases and J 3 bases, with 10 bases left between them. The CDR3 is CASSPGGTHYGYTF. CDR3 sequence (DNA): TGTGCCAGCTCACCAGGCGGGACACACTATGGCTACACCTTC.

The rearrangement links TRBV3-1 (or the pseudogene TRBV3-2) to TRBJ1-1; D is possibly TRBD1 (5 bases). Germline lookup yields CDR1 LGHDT and CDR2 YNNKEL (reference sequence). There are 13 residues in the CDR3. V was pared by 9 bases and J by 0 bases, with 11 bases between. The CDR3 DNA reads TGTGCCAGTGTGGGGCTCATGAACACTGAAGCTTTCTTT. This translates into CASVGLMNTEAFF.

This chain uses TRBV7-2 with TRBJ1-5; D perhaps matches TRBD1 (6 bases). The CDR3 has 14 residues. In germline, CDR1 is SGHTA, CDR2 FQGNSA. V lost 0 bases, J lost 5 bases, and 8 bases lay in between. This CDR3 reads CASSLATGYQPQHF. As DNA, the CDR3 is TGTGCCAGCAGCTTAGCGACAGGCTATCAGCCCCAGCATTTT.

The V call is TRBV3-1 (or the pseudogene TRBV3-2), the J call TRBJ1-3, with a possible D match to TRBD1 (6 bases). Trimming pared 1 base from V and 0 bases from J, leaving 10 bases between. CDR1 is LGHDT and CDR2 is YNNKEL in the germline V gene (reference sequence). The CDR3 totals 16 residues. In DNA, the CDR3 is TGTGCCAGCAGCCAAGCATGGGGGGCCTCTGGAAACACCATATATTTT. This translates into CASSQAWGASGNTIYF.